These 28 T cell receptor beta chains were all obtained from the same sample, sequenced in a study of cytomegalovirus exposure and HLA in healthy donors. Use of 60 Vbeta and 13 Jbeta primers characterized the PCR. Assay used: immunoSEQ multiplex PCR; TCRdb lists only in-frame clones, some missing. The table has around 150,000 clones, about 75% seen once; the top ten hold about 0.93%. Sequencing was carried out using PBMCs. These receptors originate from a woman aged 50 to 60 in good health and CMV-seropositive.

J is TRBJ1-5 and V is TRBV18; weak D call: TRBD1 (5 bases). This CDR3 contains 14 residues. V lost 3 bases, J lost 6 bases, and 12 bases lay in between. From germline, CDR1 is KGHSH and CDR2 LQKENI. CDR3 in amino acids: CASSPEQGSQPQHF. The CDR3 DNA follows: TGTGCCAGCTCACCTGAGCAGGGTTCTCAGCCCCAGCATTTT.

This chain links TRBV6-5 with TRBJ2-3, with TRBD1 as a possible D gene (5 bases). The germline gives CDR1 MNHEY, CDR2 SVGAGI. This CDR3 spans 14 amino acids. V gave up 6 bases and J gave up 2 bases, with 12 bases separating them. The CDR3 DNA reads TGTGCCAGCAGACTACAGGAGTCCACAGATACGCAGTATTTT. Its protein product is CASRLQESTDTQYF.

The gene calls are TRBV2 and TRBJ2-7, with a tentative D call TRBD1 (6 bases). The CDR3 is made up of 13 amino acids. V lost 2 bases, J lost 3 bases, and 8 bases lay in between. The V gene's germline CDR1 is SNHLY and CDR2 FYNNEI. The CDR3 here is CASSEYRVYEQYF. CDR3 in DNA: TGTGCCAGCAGTGAATACAGGGTCTACGAGCAGTACTTC.

The CDR3, as DNA: TGTGCCTGGAGTTTGGCGGGAGGTAGTGAAAAACTGTTTTTT. The encoded protein is CAWSLAGGSEKLFF. The chain has TRBV30 and TRBJ1-4; D ambiguous. Germline assignment: CDR1 GTSNPN and CDR2 SVGIG (reference sequence). The CDR3 has 14 residues. V gave up 2 bases and J gave up 7 bases, with 14 bases separating them. Filled out from reference TRBV30 and TRBJ1-4, the complete variable domain reads SQTIHQWPATLVQPVGSPLSLECTVEGTSNPNLYWYRQAAGRGLQLLFYSVGIGQISSEVPQNLSASRPQDRQFILSSKKLLLSDSGFYLCAWSLAGGSEKLFFGSGTQLSVL.

The rearrangement joins TRBV5-1 to TRBJ1-3; 7 nucleotides match TRBD1. V dropped 2 bases and J dropped 8; count of bases not matched to a gene: 10. Germline V lookup: CDR1 SGHRS, CDR2 YFSETQ. CDR3 length: 15 amino acids. For the CDR3, the DNA is TGCGCCAGCAGCTTCGGGACAGATCGCGGAGACACCATATATTTT. Translating it yields CASSFGTDRGDTIYF.

The chain has TRBV6-4 and TRBJ2-1, with a tentative D call TRBD1 (6 bases). Germline CDR1 and CDR2: MRHNA and SNTAGT. The CDR3 loop spans 16 amino acids. Trimming took off 0 bases at V and 6 bases at J, with 15 bases between the two ends. The CDR3 protein is CASSDSLGTGSNEQFF. The CDR3 DNA reads TGTGCCAGCAGTGACTCGCTAGGAACAGGGAGCAATGAGCAGTTCTTC.

The V call is TRBV19, the J call TRBJ2-1; 7 nucleotides line up with TRBD1. Germline V gene sequence: CDR1 LNHDA, CDR2 SQIVND (reference sequence). V dropped 5 bases and J dropped 7; count of bases not matched to a gene: 11. The CDR3 runs to 15 residues. The CDR3 loop is CASSLDRALGNEQFF. CDR3 nucleotides: TGTGCCAGTAGTCTCGACAGGGCTCTTGGGAATGAGCAGTTCTTC.

The chain recombines TRBV14 with TRBJ2-7, with 7 bases identical to TRBD2. Germline CDR1 is SGHDN and CDR2 is FVKESK. Trimming removed 4 bases from V and 3 bases from J; junction bases left unmatched: 15. This CDR3 contains 17 residues. This CDR3 is CASSPPGVAGILYEQYF. The CDR3 bases are TGTGCCAGCAGCCCCCCGGGGGTAGCGGGCATTCTCTACGAGCAGTACTTC. Variable domain in full (rest from reference TRBV14 and TRBJ2-7): EAGVTQFPSHSVIEKGQTVTLRCDPISGHDNLYWYRRVMGKEIKFLLHFVKESKQDESGMPNNRFLAERTGGTYSTLKVQPAELEDSGVYFCASSPPGVAGILYEQYFGPGTRLTVT.

This sequence joins TRBV4-1 and TRBJ2-7; no firm D call. The germline V and J ends were trimmed by 0 bases and 3 bases, with 12 bases remaining between them. In germline, CDR1 is MGHRA, CDR2 YSYEKL. The CDR3 runs to 15 residues. The DNA for the CDR3 is TGCGCCAGCAGCCAAGATCCTACGGGTTTCTACGAGCAGTACTTC. This translates into CASSQDPTGFYEQYF.

This clone showed up just a few times. V usage is TRBV18 and J usage is TRBJ2-6; 7 nucleotides match TRBD1. Per germline, CDR1 KGHSH and CDR2 LQKENI. Trimming cost V 4 bases and J 1 base; bases outside gene matches: 13. The CDR3 covers 19 residues. CDR3 sequence: CASSLGPGQSQSGANVLTF. CDR3 bases: TGTGCCAGCTCACTCGGACCGGGACAGAGTCAGTCTGGGGCCAACGTCCTGACTTTC.

V gene TRBV21-1 combines with J gene TRBJ2-7; the listed D gene, TRBD2, was not tested against the DNA. TRBV21-1 is marked as a pseudogene. CDR3 length: 19 amino acids. CDR3 in amino acids: CASSKWISGLAASTYEQYF. CDR3 in DNA: TGTGCCAGCAGCAAATGGATTTCGGGACTAGCGGCCTCAACCTACGAGCAGTACTTC.

This chain joins TRBV10-3 and TRBJ2-7, with 8 positions matching TRBD1. Germline V gene lookup returns CDR1 ENHRY and CDR2 SYGVKD. J lost 7 bases, V lost 2 bases, and 7 bases had no gene match. The CDR3 is 14 amino acids. The CDR3 DNA is TGTGCCATCAGTGAGGGGGGGACAGGCCTTGAGCAGTACTTC. Translating it yields CAISEGGTGLEQYF.

V is TRBV6-1 and J is TRBJ2-7; TRBD2 matches at 14 bases. Trimming at V came to 7 bases and at J to 2 bases, leaving 4 bases not matched to a gene. The CDR3 consists of 15 residues. Germline assignment: CDR1 MNHNS and CDR2 SASEGT. CDR3 residues: CASNTGLAGAYEQYF. CDR3 coding DNA: TGTGCCAGCAACACGGGACTAGCGGGAGCCTACGAGCAGTACTTC.

This clone was counted a single time. This chain connects TRBV6-6 to TRBJ2-5; 7 bases fit TRBD1. This CDR3 is 14 amino acids long. The V segment lost 5 bases and the J segment 1 base; nucleotides outside the gene matches: 4. Germline CDR1 is MNHNY and CDR2 is SVGAGI (reference sequence). CDR3 protein: CASSLYRGQETQYF. DNA for the CDR3: TGTGCCAGCAGTCTTTACAGGGGCCAAGAGACCCAGTACTTC.

The chain employs TRBV19 and TRBJ1-1; the D is unclear. Germline V gene data show CDR1 as LNHDA and CDR2 as SQIVND (reference sequence). The CDR3 extends over 14 amino acids. V shed 4 bases and J shed 6 bases, with 15 bases lying between them. The CDR3 region is CASSTWAARSEAFF. The CDR3 DNA follows: TGTGCCAGTAGTACCTGGGCTGCTCGATCTGAAGCTTTCTTT.

The chain carries TRBV7-9 and TRBJ2-5, with TRBD1 matching over 8 bases. CDR3 length equals 14 residues. Germline V gene data show CDR1 as SEHNR and CDR2 as FQNEAQ (reference sequence). Trimming cost V 5 bases and J 2 bases; bases outside gene matches: 4. The DNA for the CDR3 is TGTGCCAGCAGCCCAAGGACAGGGCAAGAGACCCAGTACTTC. It is translated as CASSPRTGQETQYF.

The chain employs TRBV28 and TRBJ1-5; D is perhaps TRBD1 (6 bases). Germline V gene data show CDR1 as MDHEN and CDR2 as SYDVKM. The CDR3 covers 16 residues. Trimming took off 5 bases at V and 2 bases at J, with 16 bases between the two ends. Written as DNA, the CDR3 is TGTGCCAGCAGTACCCCCAGGGGCAGCCGCAATCAGCCCCAGCATTTT. As protein: CASSTPRGSRNQPQHF. The full variable domain, rest sourced from reference TRBV28 and TRBJ1-5, is DVKVTQSSRYLVKRTGEKVFLECVQDMDHENMFWYRQDPGLGLRLIYFSYDVKMKEKGDIPEGYSVSREKKERFSLILESASTNQTSMYLCASSTPRGSRNQPQHFGDGTRLSIL.

This clone was counted only a few times. The chain has TRBV18 and TRBJ2-4; D might be TRBD1 (6 bases). The V gene's germline CDR1 is KGHSH and CDR2 LQKENI. The CDR3 runs to 14 residues. The V end lost 4 bases, the J end lost 6 bases, and 13 bases lay between the germline ends. CDR3 in amino acids: CASSQTGNSNIQYF. The CDR3 DNA reads as TGTGCCAGCTCACAGACAGGTAACTCAAACATTCAGTACTTC.

J is TRBJ2-5 and V is TRBV7-2; 13 nucleotides align to TRBD2. This CDR3 is built from 15 residues. V gave up 1 base and J gave up 9 bases; unmatched junction bases: 5. Germline CDR1 reads SGHTA; CDR2 reads FQGNSA. The CDR3 sequence is CASSLGLAGGQAQYF. The CDR3 DNA is TGTGCCAGCAGCTTAGGACTAGCGGGGGGTCAGGCCCAGTACTTC.

The genes are TRBV6-5 and TRBJ1-3; TRBD1 might be the D (5 bases). CDR3 length: 16 residues. V lost 0 bases and J 7 bases, leaving 16 bases between the germline ends. The germline CDR1 and CDR2 sequences are MNHEY and SVGAGI. CDR3 protein: CASSYSGQGVGNTIYF. The CDR3 DNA follows: TGTGCCAGCAGTTACTCGGGCCAGGGCGTAGGGAACACCATATATTTT.

The chain carries TRBV4-2 and TRBJ1-4; tentative D call: TRBD1 (5 bases). The CDR3 extends over 14 amino acids. Trimming cost V 1 base and J 10 bases, with 13 bases left between them. CDR1 and CDR2 (germline): LGHNA, YNFKEQ. The CDR3 DNA is TGTGCCAGCAGCCAAGGTCGGGACTTTGGAAAACTGTTTTTT. Its protein is CASSQGRDFGKLFF.

The chain carries TRBV7-9 and TRBJ2-7; 7 bases match TRBD1. Germline V gene sequence: CDR1 SEHNR, CDR2 FQNEAQ (reference sequence). V lost 1 base, J lost 7 bases, and 13 bases stayed unmatched. The CDR3 is made up of 16 amino acids. CDR3 nucleotides: TGTGCCAGCAGCTTAGGTAGTTTACAGGGGCTGGGAGAGCAGTACTTC. Translated: CASSLGSLQGLGEQYF. Full variable domain (remainder filled in from reference TRBV7-9 and TRBJ2-7): DTGVSQNPRHKITKRGQNVTFRCDPISEHNRLYWYRQTLGQGPEFLTYFQNEAQLEKSRLLSDRFSAERPKGSFSTLEIQRTEQGDSAMYLCASSLGSLQGLGEQYFGPGTRLTVT.

This chain links TRBV6-8 with TRBJ2-1, with a weak D call TRBD2 (6 bases). V gave up 4 bases and J gave up 2 bases, with 6 bases separating them. Germline V gene sequence: CDR1 MNHGY, CDR2 SAAAGT. The CDR3 runs to 13 residues. This CDR3 is CASSWGAYNEQFF. Written as DNA, the CDR3 is TGTGCCAGCAGTTGGGGGGCCTACAATGAGCAGTTCTTC.

V and J are TRBV9 and TRBJ1-4; 9 bases fit TRBD1. CDR3 length equals 15 residues. After removal of 3 bases from V and 6 bases from J, the junction contained 6 bases not matched to a gene. Looked up from germline, CDR1 is SGDLS and CDR2 is YYNGEE. The CDR3 region is CASSERDRADEKLFF. CDR3 coding DNA: TGTGCCAGCAGCGAGCGGGACAGGGCTGATGAAAAACTGTTTTTT.

In this sample, this clone turned up once. The chain recombines TRBV10-2 with TRBJ2-2; TRBD2 matches at 10 bases. The CDR3 consists of 16 residues. CDR1 is WSHSY and CDR2 is SAAADI in the germline V gene. V lost 7 bases to trimming and J lost 6 bases; unmatched junction nucleotides: 11. Written as DNA, the CDR3 is TGCGCCAGCATTAAGCTAGCGGGAGTGTTGGCCGGGGAGCTGTTTTTT. It encodes CASIKLAGVLAGELFF.

This chain uses TRBV13 with TRBJ1-4; D gene ambiguous. Germline assignment: CDR1 PRHDT and CDR2 FYEKMQ (reference sequence). Trimming cost V 6 bases and J 3 bases, with 11 bases left between them. CDR3 length: 14 amino acids. The CDR3 sequence is CASRIQSANEKLFF. The CDR3 region has the DNA TGTGCCAGCAGAATACAGAGTGCTAATGAAAAACTGTTTTTT.

This rearrangement joins TRBV4-3 to TRBJ1-2; 12 bases align to TRBD1. After removal of 0 bases from V and 4 bases from J, the junction contained 9 bases not matched to a gene. There are 18 residues in the CDR3. CDR1 is LGHNA and CDR2 is YSLEER in the germline V gene. The CDR3 loop reads CASSQDSGTGGSGYGYTF. The DNA for the CDR3 is TGCGCCAGCAGCCAAGACTCCGGGACAGGGGGCTCGGGCTATGGCTACACCTTC.

The chain carries TRBV19 and TRBJ1-1; no definite D call. CDR1 is LNHDA and CDR2 is SQIVND in the germline V gene (reference sequence). Deletions cut 5 bases from V and 6 bases from J, with 19 bases between. The CDR3 loop spans 15 amino acids. The CDR3 nucleotides are TGTGCCAGTAGTTTCCTCCCGGGAGGGAAGCCTGAAGCTTTCTTT. This codes for CASSFLPGGKPEAFF.